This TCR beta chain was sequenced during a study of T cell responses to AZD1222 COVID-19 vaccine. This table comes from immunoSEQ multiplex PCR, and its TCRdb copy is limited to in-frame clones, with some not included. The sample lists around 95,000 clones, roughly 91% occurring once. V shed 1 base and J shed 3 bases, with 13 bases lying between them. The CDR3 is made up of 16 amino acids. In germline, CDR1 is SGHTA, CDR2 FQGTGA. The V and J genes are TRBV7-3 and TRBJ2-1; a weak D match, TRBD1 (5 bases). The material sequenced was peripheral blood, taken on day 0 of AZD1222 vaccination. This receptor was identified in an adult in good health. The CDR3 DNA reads TGTGCCAGCAGCTTAATGTTGCGGCAGGGCTACAATGAGCAGTTCTTC. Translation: CASSLMLRQGYNEQFF.